The rows below give T cell receptor beta chains drawn from one sample of a study of blood T cells in healthy people across ages. TCRdb re-derived calls from the 5' RACE reads in MiXCR, one entry per CDR3 protein. Of around 940,000 distinct CDR3 sequences listed, about 53% were seen once; the top ten hold 20% to 25%. The sample taken for sequencing was blood. The receptors stem from a woman aged 60-75 years in good health. Both conserved end residues are part of each CDR3. Each record gives: clone size, V gene, CDR3 protein. Some rows mark clone size as missing; the rest say once, few, many or name a class of expanded clone.

>.|TRBV5-8
CASSFRGLGGRETQYF
>few|TRBV5-1
CASSSNRGGSDTQYF
>.|TRBV4-2
CASSQDRASGIGETQYF
>few|TRBV6-2/TRBV6-3
CASRDSPTGAYEQYF
>few|TRBV12-3/TRBV12-4
CASSLSPDIYGYTF
>once|TRBV3-1
CASSQGSYSYTF
>.|TRBV7-8
CASSLRSSSYNEQFF
>few|TRBV10-3
CAIEGQGGNEQYF
>few|TRBV4-3
CASSQDGTVYNSPLHF
>.|TRBV20-1
CSPQGRTSYNEQFF
>.|TRBV7-9
CASSSSGQGARETQYF
>once|TRBV15
CATSSRIGGQFF
>few|TRBV20-1
CSATGTSGSTTYEQYF
>.|TRBV2
CASRAGTGVGEQYF
>.|TRBV5-8
CASSFEGRADTGELFF
>few|TRBV7-2
CASSLGQGRAYEQYF
>many|TRBV12-3/TRBV12-4
CASRLTGYQETQYF
>.|TRBV12-3/TRBV12-4
CASSQLRRRETQYF
>few|TRBV20-1
CSASDPTGNYEQYF
>few|TRBV12-3/TRBV12-4
CASRYGNSQETQYF
>once|TRBV13
CASSLSLPGGPGTYEQYF
>few|TRBV9
CASSVVGDKESSTDTQYF
>few|TRBV4-2
CASSQGDVGNQPQHF
>few|TRBV7-6
CASSLEQGLRYEQYF
>few|TRBV29-1
CSVGTGTDTQYF
>many|TRBV13
CASSSISGTGGPVLTF
>few|TRBV2
CASRFRAGGETQYF
>.|TRBV6-6
CASSQSGQYQEQYF
>few|TRBV2
CASSDVRSSYEQYF
>.|TRBV29-1
CSVEIVNRFVYEQYF
>few|TRBV20-1
CSARDLVAGTGQAKNIQYF
>few|TRBV3-1
CASSQGTAYGYTF
>.|TRBV29-1
CSSLRGGIFNEQFF
>few|TRBV12-3/TRBV12-4
CASSLARDRDGYTF
>.|TRBV5-1
CASSSGTDPGQPQHF
>.|TRBV11-1
CASSPDRGREQYF
>.|TRBV7-6
CASSLAGYGSYNEQFF
>.|TRBV5-1
CASSGGISGNEQFF
>few|TRBV12-3/TRBV12-4
CASTPKTSSYEQFF
>few|TRBV7-8
CASSPIRGAAADTQYF
>.|TRBV25-1
CASGLSGGGYNEQFF
>.|TRBV4-3
CASSQDRGGHTGELFF
>.|TRBV3-1
CASSQVFNRLTPYNEQFF
>few|TRBV20-1
CSARDLGNTGELFF
>.|TRBV28
CASSLNSGFSGANVLTF
>once|TRBV5-1
CASSLEGQGPSVQYF
>.|TRBV5-1
CASSLWGRTSNQPQHF